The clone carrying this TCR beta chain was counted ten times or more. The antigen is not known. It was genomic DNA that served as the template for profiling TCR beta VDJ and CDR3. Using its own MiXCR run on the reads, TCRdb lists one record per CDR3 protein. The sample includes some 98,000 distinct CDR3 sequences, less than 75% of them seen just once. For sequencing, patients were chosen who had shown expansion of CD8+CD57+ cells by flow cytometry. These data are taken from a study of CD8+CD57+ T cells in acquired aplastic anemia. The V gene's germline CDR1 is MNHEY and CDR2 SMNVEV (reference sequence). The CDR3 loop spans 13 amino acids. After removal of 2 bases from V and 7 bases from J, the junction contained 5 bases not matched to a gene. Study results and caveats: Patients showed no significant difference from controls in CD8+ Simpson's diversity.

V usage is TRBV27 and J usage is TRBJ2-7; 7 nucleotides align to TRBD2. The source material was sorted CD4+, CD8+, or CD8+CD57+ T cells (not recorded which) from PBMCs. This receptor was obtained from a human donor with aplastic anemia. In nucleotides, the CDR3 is TGTGCCAGCAGTTTAAGGTGGGGAGGGGAGCAGTACTTC. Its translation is CASSLRWGGEQYF.